A few counts support the clone carrying this T cell receptor beta chain. Measured with immunoSEQ multiplex PCR; TCRdb has only the in-frame clones, and not every one. This sample has under 100,000 clones, with 88% found just once. After removal of 5 bases from V and 4 bases from J, the junction contained 8 bases not matched to a gene. Germline V gene sequence: CDR1 SEHNR, CDR2 FQNEAQ (reference sequence). The CDR3 extends over 14 amino acids. This sample was taken from a study of OX40 agonist ivuxolimab in advanced cancers. In the study overall: An anti-OX40 (CD134) antibody with agonistic activity, ivuxolimab, was administered to patients.

V usage is TRBV7-9 and J usage is TRBJ2-7; 7 bases agree with TRBD1. The receptor was derived from an adult with an advanced solid tumor such as melanoma, head and neck, liver or kidney cancer. The sequenced sample was CD4+ or CD8+ T cells sorted from blood, obtained in a trial of the OX40 agonist ivuxolimab. This CDR3 reads CASSPLDREYEQYF. Written as DNA, the CDR3 is TGTGCCAGCAGCCCACTAGACAGGGAGTACGAGCAGTACTTC.